This TCR beta chain was sequenced for a study of cytomegalovirus exposure and HLA in healthy donors (dated by TCRdb to between 2016 and 2019). In the study overall: An earlier analysis of several hundred of the donors reported roughly 300 Gb of sequence data and 117 million unique TCR beta sequences obtained from approximately 180 million T cells. The number of donors typed differed by locus, with 629-630 for A, B, C, DRB1 and DQB1, about 500 for DQA1, 600 to 610 for DPA1, and over 400 for DPB1. In an earlier analysis of about 590 of the donors, high-throughput TCR beta sequencing was used to judge whether each TCR beta V gene segment behaved as functional or pseudogenic. To study patterns of TCR occurrence, a later analysis re-analyzed previously published TCR beta repertoires from more than 550 donors and added high-resolution HLA genotyping. Donor age, sex, ethnicity and CMV serostatus were compiled together with the repertoire data. Besides the first cohort of roughly 700 subjects, a separate validation cohort made up of roughly 130 different subjects was used. The study combined high-throughput TCR immunosequencing, statistical association of individual TCRs with disease status, and machine learning to predict cytomegalovirus infection status. About 300 gigabases of sequencing data and approximately 80 million unique TCR sequences were included in an early release covering several hundred HLA-typed donors. The aim of the study was to test whether cataloging public T cell receptors could identify signatures of past pathogen exposure. Every discovery cohort repertoire had been produced on one sequencing platform. The later analysis used no new phenotypic data to find candidate immune exposures, relying instead on TCR beta sequences and their occurrence across donors. Because of strong linkage in the cohort, four or five DR-DQ haplotypes were treated as single units for association and clustering. A later genetic analysis took genome-wide SNP genotypes for about 60% of the roughly 670 donors and used that subset as a discovery cohort. Among about 410 genotyped donors of the cohort, an average of around 220,000 unique TCR beta nucleotide sequences was sequenced per donor, of which approximately 18% were non-productive. Both class I and class II loci were covered by HLA typing, at four-digit resolution. The study used immunosequencing to profile the T cell repertoires of approximately 650 subjects and linked those repertoires to cytomegalovirus serostatus. The genetic ancestry cluster associated with self-reported Caucasian donors included 81% of the roughly 400 genotyped donors.

A single count supports this clone. Its antigen specificity is not known. No base qualities exist here, and no much larger clone lies one base off it. Libraries were prepared through the immunoSEQ multiplex PCR assay. A mixture of 60 forward primers for TCR Vbeta segments and 13 reverse primers for TCR Jbeta segments was used in the multiplex PCR. Amplification of the CDR3 region of rearranged TCR beta genes was performed with a multiplex PCR assay on genomic DNA. The amplified TCR beta libraries were sequenced on the Illumina HiSeq System as 87-base-pair reads. In the source study's methods: A later analysis counted tens of millions of unique TCR beta chains across the 550 to 800 repertoires, and around 9.9 million of these chains were shared by at least two donors. To remove PCR and sequencing errors, raw reads were error-corrected and collapsed into unique sequences using a nearest-neighbor algorithm that merged closely related sequences. V, D and J gene segments were assigned by aligning CDR3 sequences to IMGT reference sequences. Each retained sequence needed at least a six-nucleotide match to both a V gene segment and a J gene segment. A rearrangement counted as productive if the CDR3 had no stop codons and remained in frame with V and J, and every other rearrangement counted as non-productive. CDR3 was defined by IMGT convention, running from the second conserved V-encoded cysteine to the conserved J-encoded phenylalanine. The earlier analysis of approximately 500 of the donors excluded sequences that lacked an unambiguous match to a single V gene segment. In an earlier analysis of around 590 of the donors, a V segment was called functional when productive rearrangements were above 56.7%, and segregating when the standard deviation between donors exceeded 5%. A statistical classification framework was built to diagnose cytomegalovirus status from the catalog of TCR beta chain sequences. In a later analysis, V and J genes were assigned by comparing TCR nucleotide sequences against IMGT/GENE-DB human TR gene sequences. A later analysis assigned CDR3 sequences and most-parsimonious VDJ recombination scenarios with the TCRdist pipeline. In a later analysis, each TCR beta chain was defined by its CDR3 amino acid sequence together with its V-gene family, and reads without a unique V-gene family were excluded. A later analysis removed 500 to 650 highly shared, low-generation-probability nucleotide sequences to deal with suspected cross-contamination and a sequencing artifact. In a later analysis, a clonal expansion index was calculated for each public chain from normalized within-repertoire ranks of inferred template counts. A later analysis computed generation probabilities with a VDJ recombination model fitted to out-of-frame rearrangements, and checked the results against IGoR. In a later analysis, TCR-TCR, TCR-HLA and TCR-CMV co-occurrence was scored with hypergeometric tests, and a repertoire-size bias correction was applied to TCR pairs. A later analysis estimated false discovery rates by permuting HLA or CMV assignments 20 times. In a later analysis, co-occurring TCRs were grouped with DBSCAN, and TCRdist sequence similarity was added when clustering was performed within HLA-allele-positive subsets. Co-occurrence clustering excluded repertoires with fewer than 30,000 or more than 120,000 public chains, plus five with anomalous nucleotide sharing. This is the immuneACCESS table as TCRdb keeps it, with only in-frame sequences that have V and J called. A part of the clones is gone; compared with another copy, unresolved V genes explain less than half, and the rest is unexplained. The V and J calls and clone size are taken from that table; D and trimming were inferred from the DNA. The sample table shows around 100,000 clones, and approximately 78% are seen once. The top ten clones comprise roughly 1.7% of the sample.

What the work shows at the level of the full study, not this receptor alone: In a later analysis, TCR association rates were found to vary across HLA loci, with the most associated TCRs seen for DRB1 alleles and the fewest for HLA-C alleles. A few of the identified cytomegalovirus-associated TCR beta chains were confirmed in vitro to be specific for cytomegalovirus antigens. It was suggested by the authors that the approach could potentially be generalized to other disease states and immunological phenotypes. Strong co-occurrence of HLA alleles, especially DR and DQ, made assigning TCR associations to individual alleles difficult. HLA typing was unavailable for some donors at each locus, so association tests used only the typed subset. Presence/absence analyses assumed roughly uniform sequencing depth across donors, an assumption that may not hold. CMV serostatus was the only immune exposure information available for the cohort. Several of the top co-occurrence clusters appeared to be linked to parvovirus B19, influenza, CMV and Epstein-Barr virus, according to a later analysis. In a later analysis, most CMV-associated TCR beta chains were found to appear HLA-restricted, with HLA associations seemingly driven largely by CMV exposure. About 15 rarely observed V segments, including chromosome 9 orphons, were excluded from the earlier analysis of approximately 500 of the donors because counts were too low. Broadly in line with IMGT annotations, most TCR beta V segments showed up in productive rearrangements about 90% or about 30% of the time in an earlier analysis of about 500 of the donors. Most TCR sequences were observed very rarely across donors, whereas some public TCRs were present in many individuals. Correlated functional status among segregating V segments might be attributable to linkage disequilibrium, but an unknown experimental factor could not be ruled out. In a later genetic analysis, a missense DCLRE1C variant was associated with V-gene and J-gene trimming of TCR beta chains, and the association was replicated in an independent cohort. In a later analysis, HLA-associated TCR beta chains were found to be more clonally expanded and to have lower generation probabilities than equally common non-associated chains. In both the original and validation cohorts, the classifier was reported to diagnose cytomegalovirus status with high specificity and sensitivity. In a later analysis, about 17,000 TCR beta sequences were associated with specific HLA alleles at a false discovery rate of 0.05. Some IMGT-functional V segments, including TRBV6-2 and TRBV6-3, could not be distinguished by the 87-base-pair reads and were therefore excluded. According to a later genetic analysis, donors in an Asian-associated ancestry cluster had fewer N-insertions in productive TCRs than the roughly 700-donor mean. A further reported finding was that TCR beta sequences accurately predicted the HLA-A and HLA-B alleles for most subjects in the first cohort. A cluster of highly shared sequence variants was judged likely to be a technical artifact of the sequencing pipeline. Only TCR beta chains were sequenced in this cohort, and the absence of alpha or paired-chain data limited detectable features. The study listed approximately 150 TCR beta chains as associated with cytomegalovirus.

The cohort consisted of some 730 healthy bone marrow donors. All cohort members were sampled while nominally healthy, although unrecorded immune exposures were likely present. The donor was CMV seronegative and was included in the group of about 400 seronegative cohort members. A peripheral blood sample was provided by each donor, and peripheral blood mononuclear cells were used for TCR beta sequencing. The Qiagen DNeasy Blood Extraction Kit was used to extract genomic DNA from the blood cell samples. The V end loses 3 bases and the J end loses 4 bases, and a stretch of 12 bases separates them. The cysteine opens and the phenylalanine closes a CDR3 of 14 amino acids. The kept DNA is CDR3 alone, 42 bases in frame from the first base. CDR1 MDHEN and CDR2 SYDVKM were looked up in the germline V gene.

This clonotype originated in a woman aged 35 to 49 in good health and CMV-seronegative. The rearrangement combines TRBV28 with TRBJ1-2; a confident D gene designation cannot be given. The sequenced sample was PBMCs. The CDR3 sequence is CASSFEGPIYGYTF. The DNA sequence is given as TGTGCCAGCAGTTTTGAGGGCCCCATCTATGGCTACACCTTC.